This is a list of T cell receptor beta chains from one sample in a study of shared clonotypes between healthy human individuals. Libraries were prepared by immunoSEQ multiplex PCR; TCRdb keeps only in-frame clonotypes and omits some of them. The data show under 700,000 clones, 90% to 95% seen once. The sample consisted of naive CD8+ T cells sorted from blood. The receptor source for this set is a woman aged 30 to 39 in good health. The CDR3 runs from the conserved cysteine through the conserved F or W. A D gene is named only where the DNA matches it firmly. Clone size is stated in some rows and not others, as once, few, many or a class when expanded.

d_gene	v_gene	j_gene	abundance	CDR3nt	CDR3aa
TRBD1	TRBV28	TRBJ2-7	once	TGTGCCAGCAGTTCTCCCACACCGGACAGGTACTACGAGCAGTACTTC	CASSSPTPDRYYEQYF
NA	TRBV5-6	TRBJ2-7	NA	TGTGCCGGGTACGAGCAGTACTTC	CAGYEQYF
NA	TRBV11-2	TRBJ2-7	once	TGTGCCAGCAGCCTACTCCGGGGCCCGAATGCTAACTACGAGCAGTACTTC	CASSLLRGPNANYEQYF
NA	TRBV19	TRBJ2-1	NA	TGTGCCAGTAGCCCTCTAGGGGGGAGTTCTTACAATGAGCAGTTCTTC	CASSPLGGSSYNEQFF
NA	TRBV19	TRBJ2-7	NA	TGTGCCAGTAGTGTCGGGACAACCTACGAGCAGTACTTC	CASSVGTTYEQYF
NA	TRBV19	TRBJ1-1	NA	TGTGCCAGTAGTATTGGCGGCAATATCGGTGAAGCTTTCTTT	CASSIGGNIGEAFF
NA	TRBV28	TRBJ2-3	once	TGTGCCAGCAGTCTCGGGACTTTCACAGATACGCAGTATTTT	CASSLGTFTDTQYF
NA	TRBV6-6	TRBJ2-3	NA	TGTGCCAGCAGTTACTCGATGAGCCGGGGGGCGGGGACGCAGTATTTT	CASSYSMSRGAGTQYF
TRBD1	TRBV5-1	TRBJ1-2	NA	TGCGCCACCGGGACAGGGCTTGGCTACACCTTC	CATGTGLGYTF
TRBD2	TRBV10-2	TRBJ2-7	once	TGCGCCAGCACTCGAGCGGGATCATCGGCGGAGCAGTACTTC	CASTRAGSSAEQYF
NA	TRBV9	TRBJ2-3	NA	TGTGCCAGCAGCGTCGGTGTAGCGAGCACAGATACGCAGTATTTT	CASSVGVASTDTQYF
NA	TRBV7-9	TRBJ2-7	NA	TGTGCCAGCAGCTTTGGGGTTAGCGATACCTACGAGCAGTACTTC	CASSFGVSDTYEQYF
TRBD1	TRBV5-6	TRBJ2-3	NA	TGTGCCAGCAGCTCGACAGGACAGGGGGTCTTATCAGATACGCAGTATTTT	CASSSTGQGVLSDTQYF
NA	TRBV5-4	TRBJ1-1	NA	TGTGCCAGCAGCTTGTCAAAGGGATGGACTGAAGCTTTCTTT	CASSLSKGWTEAFF
NA	TRBV7-9	TRBJ1-1	NA	TGTGCCAGCAGCATAGGAGTGAACACTGAAGCTTTCTTT	CASSIGVNTEAFF
NA	TRBV2	TRBJ1-1	once	TGTGCCAGCAGTGAAATGACAGGAATGAACACTGAAGCTTTCTTT	CASSEMTGMNTEAFF
NA	TRBV7-9	TRBJ2-7	NA	TGTGCCAGCAGCCCGACAGACTACGAGCAGTACTTC	CASSPTDYEQYF
NA	TRBV19	TRBJ2-7	NA	TGTGCCAGTAGTATACGGCGGTCCTACGAGCAGTACTTC	CASSIRRSYEQYF
TRBD2	TRBV28	TRBJ2-7	NA	TGTGCCAGCAGCGCGCTAGCGGGGGGAGCCTACGAGCAGTACTTC	CASSALAGGAYEQYF
NA	TRBV6-5	TRBJ1-1	NA	TGTGCCAGCAGCCTGGGGGAGAACACTGAAGCTTTCTTT	CASSLGENTEAFF
NA	TRBV19	TRBJ2-7	NA	TGTGCCAGTAGTATTGGCAGGGCAGTTTACGAGCAGTACTTC	CASSIGRAVYEQYF
NA	TRBV9	TRBJ2-3	NA	TGTGCCAGCAGCCCCGGAGGGTATAGCACAGATACGCAGTATTTT	CASSPGGYSTDTQYF
TRBD2	TRBV10-3	TRBJ2-7	NA	TGTGCCATCAGTGAGTCTCGGGGGGACGAGCAGTACTTC	CAISESRGDEQYF
NA	TRBV15	TRBJ1-5	NA	TGTGCCACCAGCAGAGATATCGCAGGGTGGAGCAATCAGCCCCAGCATTTT	CATSRDIAGWSNQPQHF
NA	TRBV6-1	TRBJ2-7	NA	TGTGCCAGCCAGGGCTCCGGCTCCAATAACTACGAGCAGTACTTC	CASQGSGSNNYEQYF
NA	TRBV19	TRBJ1-2	NA	TGTGCCAGTAGTATTAAAAACCTCTATGGCTACACCTTC	CASSIKNLYGYTF
NA	TRBV28	TRBJ1-5	once	TGTGCCAGCAGTTTCATGGTTTCAAGCAATCAGCCCCAGCATTTT	CASSFMVSSNQPQHF
NA	TRBV27	TRBJ2-1	NA	TGTGCCAGCAGTTTATACGGGATCTTGAATGAGCAGTTCTTC	CASSLYGILNEQFF
NA	TRBV7-9	TRBJ2-7	NA	TGTGCCAGCAGCTTATGGGAGGTGGACGAGCAGTACTTC	CASSLWEVDEQYF
NA	TRBV5-8	TRBJ2-7	NA	TGTGCCAGCAGCTTAGGGGCCAGGTGGGAGCAGTACTTC	CASSLGARWEQYF
NA	TRBV28	TRBJ2-3	NA	TGTGCCAGCAGTCGCCACTTGACAGATACGCAGTATTTT	CASSRHLTDTQYF
NA	TRBV5-4	TRBJ2-1	NA	TGTGCCAGCAGCTATGCCAGCTCCTACAATGAGCAGTTCTTC	CASSYASSYNEQFF
TRBD1	TRBV23-1	TRBJ2-7	NA	TGCGCCAGCCGGGACCGAAGAGGGGGCACAAGCTCCTACGAGCAGTACTTC	CASRDRRGGTSSYEQYF
NA	TRBV29-1	TRBJ1-1	NA	TGCAGCGGACACCAGAACACTGAAGCTTTCTTT	CSGHQNTEAFF
NA	TRBV6-6	TRBJ2-7	NA	TGTGCCAGCAGCAGCGGGACACGGGTATCCTACGAGCAGTACTTC	CASSSGTRVSYEQYF
NA	TRBV7-6	TRBJ2-1	NA	TGTGCCAGCAGCTACGGGGGATACAATGAGCAGTTCTTC	CASSYGGYNEQFF